This TCR beta chain was retrieved from a study of blood T cell repertoires in COVID-19. Study-wide background: Spain, Italy and the United States supplied samples that represented acute and convalescent COVID-19. PBMCs, B-cell-depleted T cells, or T cells provided the cDNA or gDNA that made up the material.

How the authors handled the data: Reference gene primer amplification yielded estimated nucleated cell counts. Repertoires were generated with immunoSEQ multiplex PCR, while TCRdb's copy carries only in-frame clones and drops some. The V and J calls and clone size are taken from that table; D and trimming were inferred from the DNA. The sample lists about 160,000 clones, 70% to 85% occurring once. The length of the CDR3 is 11 residues. V was cut by 5 bases and J by 11 bases, with 10 bases left in between. Seattle participants joined during active infection and were tracked over time. Input material: peripheral blood. The J gene is TRBJ1-5, the V gene TRBV12-3 or TRBV12-4, with D possibly TRBD1 on 5 matching bases. This receptor was identified in a man at least 80 years old with COVID-19, enrolled during active disease. CDR3 nucleotide sequence: TGTGCCAGCAGTGGGCCGGGGGCCCAGCATTTT. Its protein product is CASSGPGAQHF.